The 27 T cell receptor beta chains presented below share a single source sample, sequenced in a study of breast tumors, draining lymph nodes, adjacent tissues. The lymph nodes were axillary draining lymph nodes from breast cancer patients. TCRdb independently ran MiXCR on the multiplex PCR reads; one entry per CDR3 protein. Of around 130,000 distinct CDR3 sequences in the sample, 15% to 20% were seen once. The specimen sequenced was axillary lymph node tissue. The receptors here all came from a female donor with breast cancer. Some clones in this sample may be carry-over from other donors' samples.

This clonotype was seen ten or more times. The rearrangement links TRBV20-1 to TRBJ2-3, with D maybe TRBD2 (5 bases). Trimming removed 6 bases at V and 0 bases at J, with 13 bases between. Germline-derived CDR1 and CDR2 are DFQATT and SNEGSKA (reference sequence). The CDR3 runs 14 residues. The CDR3 sequence is CSALDRGSTDTQYF. In DNA, the CDR3 is TGCAGTGCCCTCGACCGAGGGAGCACAGATACGCAGTATTTT.

This clonotype has ten or more counts. The genes are TRBV11-2 and TRBJ2-3, with 8 bases that match TRBD1. The CDR3 sequence is 13 residues long. CDR1 is SGHAT, CDR2 FQNNGV, per germline. V lost 2 bases and J lost 10; bases outside the gene matches: 5. The CDR3 bases are TGTGCCAGCAGCTTAAAACCGGGACAGGCGCAGTATTTT. Protein: CASSLKPGQAQYF.

This clonotype has a count of ten or more. The J gene is TRBJ2-3, the V gene TRBV11-2; D possibly corresponds to TRBD2 (6 bases). Germline loops: CDR1 SGHAT, CDR2 FQNNGV. Deletions cut 5 bases from V and 1 base from J, with 16 bases between. This CDR3 spans 16 amino acids. CDR3 DNA sequence: TGTGCCAGCAGCCGGCAGACGGGACTCCGCACAGATACGCAGTATTTT. This gives the protein CASSRQTGLRTDTQYF.

In its sample, this clonotype was seen many times. The rearrangement uses TRBV5-5 and TRBJ2-7; 7 bases are a match to TRBD1. The germline V gene encodes CDR1 SGHKS and CDR2 YYEKEE (reference sequence). CDR3 length: 15 amino acids. V dropped 0 bases and J dropped 3; count of bases not matched to a gene: 6. The CDR3 is CASSLGGTDVYEQYF. CDR3 bases: TGTGCCAGCAGCTTGGGTGGGACAGATGTCTACGAGCAGTACTTC.

This clonotype has just one count. This sequence may be a read error, since a much larger clone differs from it by one base. For the CDR3, the DNA is TGTGCCAGCACCCCGGGCGGCCCGTTGAACACCGGGGTGCTGTTTTTT. Amino acids: CASTPGGPLNTGVLFF. The chain combines TRBV5-4 with TRBJ2-2; D may be TRBD2 (5 bases). This CDR3 region has 16 residues. Germline V gene data show CDR1 as SGHNT and CDR2 as YYREEE (reference sequence).

For this clonotype: A much larger clone sits a single nucleotide away, making a read error possible. The chain couples TRBV7-9 to TRBJ2-1; possible D gene TRBD1, 6 bases. The CDR3 length is 15 residues. Germline CDR1 and CDR2: SEHNR and FQNEAQ (reference sequence). The CDR3 DNA reads as TGTGCCTGCAGCTACCCCCTTCTGGCAGGGGATGAGCAGTTCTTC. Translation: CACSYPLLAGDEQFF.

This clonotype was observed a few times. Being one base from a much bigger clone, this may be a read error. The chain recombines TRBV5-4 with TRBJ2-7; 7 bases match TRBD1. Germline trimming cut 2 bases from V and 5 bases from J; bases unmatched to any gene: 10. The CDR3 has 15 residues. The V gene's germline CDR1 is SGHNT and CDR2 YYREEE (reference sequence). The DNA of the CDR3 is TGTGCCAGCAGCTTACCGGGACAGAGCATCCACGAGCAGTACTTC. It specifies CASSLPGQSIHEQYF.

V is TRBV3-1 and J is TRBJ2-3, with a possible D match to TRBD2 (6 bases). The CDR3 has 20 amino acids. Germline loops: CDR1 LGHDT, CDR2 YNNKEL (reference sequence). V lost 3 bases and J 0 bases, leaving 25 bases between the germline ends. CDR3 DNA sequence: TGTGCCAGCAGCCATATACGTTGGATTAGCGGAGACTCTAGCACAGATACGCAGTATTTT. This codes for CASSHIRWISGDSSTDTQYF.

This sequence joins TRBV19 and TRBJ2-1, with TRBD2 matching 11 bases. This CDR3 is built from 12 residues. Germline V CDR1 and CDR2: LNHDA, SQIVND (reference sequence). After removal of 7 bases from V and 15 bases from J, the junction contained 8 bases not matched to a gene. The CDR3 DNA reads as TGTGCCAGTACCCTTAGCGGGGGGGCTCTGTTCTTC. As protein: CASTLSGGALFF.

This clonotype occurred many times. The genes are TRBV4-2 and TRBJ2-7, with a weak D call TRBD1 (5 bases). The V end was cut by 0 bases, the J end by 6 bases, with 15 bases between. The length of the CDR3 is 15 residues. Germline CDR1 is LGHNA and CDR2 is YNFKEQ. Written as DNA, the CDR3 is TGTGCCAGCAGCCAAGACGGCCAGGGTCTCGGCGAGCAGTACTTC. Encoded protein: CASSQDGQGLGEQYF.

With respect to this clonotype: This may stem from a read error, because a much larger clone lies one nucleotide away. J is TRBJ1-2 and V is TRBV5-1, with D unclear. Germline-derived CDR1 and CDR2 are SGHRS and YFSETQ. The CDR3 covers 15 residues. Trimming pared 0 bases from V and 0 bases from J, leaving 9 bases between. CDR3 sequence (DNA): TGCGCCAGCAGCTTGGGCGGAGTCCCTAACTATGGCTACACCTTC. It is translated as CASSLGGVPNYGYTF.

Comments on this clonotype: This may be a read error, as it is one base from a much larger clone. The rearrangement links TRBV3-1 to TRBJ2-3; D call uncertain. The CDR3 length is 14 residues. V lost 1 base, J lost 10 bases, and 15 bases lay in between. The germline gives CDR1 LGHDT, CDR2 YNNKEL (reference sequence). The CDR3 loop reads CASSQGGLVGSQYF. As DNA, the CDR3 is TGTGCCAGCAGCCAAGGTGGGCTAGTAGGGTCGCAGTATTTT.

This clonotype appeared many times. The gene calls are TRBV29-1 and TRBJ2-1, with no clear D. Germline CDR1 and CDR2: SQVTM and ANQGSEA. The CDR3 has 15 amino acids. V was trimmed by 5 bases and J by 0 bases, leaving 14 bases between them. CDR3 DNA sequence: TGCAGCGTTCTAGGGCCACGCTCCTCCTACAATGAGCAGTTCTTC. Translated, it gives CSVLGPRSSYNEQFF.

There are many counts of this clonotype. The V and J genes are TRBV6-5 and TRBJ2-7; TRBD2 aligns across 10 bases. The V segment lost 8 bases and the J segment 4 bases; nucleotides outside the gene matches: 11. Germline V gene lookup returns CDR1 MNHEY and CDR2 SVGAGI. The CDR3 is 15 amino acids. CDR3 coding DNA: TGTGCCAGCTCACCGGGACTAGCGTCGATGTACGAGCAGTACTTC. Protein product: CASSPGLASMYEQYF.

This clonotype has more than one count but fewer than ten. The rearrangement uses TRBV11-1 and TRBJ2-6; a possible D gene is TRBD1 (6 bases). V lost 6 bases to trimming and J lost 3 bases, with 12 bases between them. The germline CDR1 and CDR2 sequences are SGHAT and FQDESV (reference sequence). This CDR3 has 15 residues. CDR3 bases: TGTGCCAGCAGTTTACAGGGTAGTGGGGCCAACGTCCTGACTTTC. Translated: CASSLQGSGANVLTF.

In its sample, this clonotype was seen a few times. The CDR3 DNA is TGTGCCAGCACCCCGGAAGGGTTAAATGGCTACACCTTC. This translates into CASTPEGLNGYTF. The chain carries TRBV2 and TRBJ1-2; D is uncertain. The V end lost 7 bases, the J end lost 6 bases, and 15 bases lay between the germline ends. Germline-derived CDR1 and CDR2 are SNHLY and FYNNEI. The CDR3 consists of 13 residues.

This clonotype was counted many times. The CDR3 DNA is TGCAGCGCACGGGCGGGAGAGGGCGAGCAGTACTTC. This encodes CSARAGEGEQYF. The chain carries TRBV29-1 and TRBJ2-7; TRBD2 agrees at 7 bases. This CDR3 is 12 amino acids long. Trimming removed 7 bases from V and 6 bases from J; junction bases left unmatched: 9. Germline V lookup: CDR1 SQVTM, CDR2 ANQGSEA.

With respect to this clonotype: This may come from a read error, since a much larger clone is one base off. J is TRBJ1-2 and V is TRBV11-1, with 7 bases aligning to TRBD1. From germline, CDR1 is SGHAT and CDR2 FQDESV (reference sequence). The CDR3 spans 13 residues. The CDR3 DNA reads as TGTGCCAACAGCTCACCGACAGGGCAGGGCTACACCTTC. Translation gives CANSSPTGQGYTF. Full variable domain (missing parts from reference TRBV11-1 and TRBJ1-2): EAEVAQSPRYKITEKSQAVAFWCDPISGHATLYWYRQILGQGPELLVQFQDESVVDDSQLPKDRFSAERLKGVDSTLKIQPAELGDSAMYLCANSSPTGQGYTFGSGTRLTVV.

This clonotype was seen repeatedly, ten times or more. This rearrangement joins TRBV6-6 to TRBJ1-2; 9 nucleotides line up with TRBD1. CDR1 and CDR2 (germline): MNHNY, SVGAGI (reference sequence). This CDR3 contains 16 residues. Unmatched junction bases numbered 6, after V lost 0 bases and J lost 4 bases. CDR3 coding DNA: TGTGCCAGCAGTTACTCGATCGGGACAGGGACCTATGGCTACACCTTC. Protein: CASSYSIGTGTYGYTF.

Turning to this clonotype: Possible read error: a much larger clone is one base away. V gene TRBV6-5 combines with J gene TRBJ2-2; 9 bases agree with TRBD1. Germline loops: CDR1 MNHEY, CDR2 SVGAGI. The CDR3 covers 16 residues. V dropped 5 bases and J dropped 8; count of bases not matched to a gene: 12. CDR3 protein: CASSILRDRVSGELFF. The CDR3 bases are TGTGCCAGCAGTATCCTCCGGGACAGGGTAAGTGGGGAGCTGTTTTTT.

A remark on this clonotype: A read error may be the cause here, since a much bigger clone is one base away. The CDR3 carries no conserved terminal phenylalanine or tryptophan, so it likely arises from a read error. The gene calls are TRBV18 and TRBJ1-5; D is ambiguous. The V gene's germline CDR1 is KGHSH and CDR2 LQKENI. V was pared by 3 bases and J by 2 bases, with 8 bases between. The CDR3 is 14 amino acids. The CDR3 spells CASSPGQGNQPQHC. The CDR3 DNA follows: TGTGCCAGCTCACCTGGGCAGGGCAATCAGCCCCAGCATTGT.

The table lists this clonotype with many counts. The chain uses TRBV6-1 and TRBJ2-3, with a weak D call TRBD1 (5 bases). Per germline, CDR1 MNHNS and CDR2 SASEGT. The CDR3 has 16 residues. V was shortened by 1 base and J by 3 bases, with 14 bases between the two germline ends. The CDR3 DNA sequence: TGTGCCAGCAGTGAAGTGATGGGCCAGGGAACAGATACGCAGTATTTT. Its protein is CASSEVMGQGTDTQYF.

This clonotype was seen ten or more times. This sequence joins TRBV2 and TRBJ2-2, with D perhaps matching TRBD2 (7 bases). The V end lost 6 bases, the J end lost 3 bases, and 14 bases lay between the germline ends. The CDR3 is 15 residues long. The germline V gene has CDR1 SNHLY and CDR2 FYNNEI. The DNA for the CDR3 is TGTGCCAGCAGGGCCCCGGGGGGCGACACCGGGGAGCTGTTTTTT. It specifies CASRAPGGDTGELFF.

This chain connects TRBV27 to TRBJ2-3; the D gene could be TRBD1 or TRBD2 (7 bases each). The CDR3 has 16 amino acids. Trimming stripped 5 bases from V and 3 bases from J, with 18 bases between. CDR1 and CDR2 from the germline V gene are MNHEY and SMNVEV (reference sequence). The DNA for the CDR3 is TGTGCCAGCAGTCCCAGGGGGGGGCCAGTGACAGATACGCAGTATTTT. Translation gives CASSPRGGPVTDTQYF.

This clonotype was recorded at least ten times. This chain connects TRBV18 to TRBJ2-3; possible D gene TRBD2, 5 bases. CDR3 length: 12 amino acids. V was shortened by 5 bases and J by 6 bases, with 9 bases between the two germline ends. Germline V CDR1 and CDR2: KGHSH, LQKENI. CDR3 residues: CASSYGEDTQYF. In nucleotides, the CDR3 is TGTGCCAGCTCATACGGGGAGGATACGCAGTATTTT.

This sequence joins TRBV4-1 and TRBJ1-1; 8 bases map to TRBD1. The J segment lost 2 bases and the V segment lost 4 bases, leaving 9 bases of the junction unmatched. Germline assignment: CDR1 MGHRA and CDR2 YSYEKL. This CDR3 has 16 residues. This CDR3 is CASSLSQGAANTEAFF. CDR3 DNA: TGCGCCAGCAGCCTTAGTCAGGGGGCCGCTAACACTGAAGCTTTCTTT.

The table lists this clonotype with many counts. V is TRBV7-9 and J is TRBJ2-1; TRBD2 might be the D (6 bases). Germline V gene sequence: CDR1 SEHNR, CDR2 FQNEAQ (reference sequence). The V and J ends lost 0 bases and 8 bases respectively, with 14 bases between them. The CDR3 is made up of 15 amino acids. The CDR3 sequence: CASSLADGSIYEQFF. The CDR3 nucleotides are TGTGCCAGCAGCTTAGCGGACGGGAGCATCTATGAGCAGTTCTTC.